A single sample gave rise to the 10 T cell receptor beta chains below, sequenced in a study of CD8+CD57+ T cells in acquired aplastic anemia. For CDR3 and TCR beta VDJ profiling, genomic DNA was the template used. TCRdb called the reads again in MiXCR, with one record for every CDR3 protein. The sample contains roughly 220,000 distinct CDR3 sequences, roughly 60% of which appear only once. Flow cytometry had shown expanded CD8+CD57+ cells in the patients chosen for sequencing. The sample was sorted CD4+, CD8+, or CD8+CD57+ T cells (not recorded which) from PBMCs. These TCRs come from a human donor with aplastic anemia.

Of note for this clonotype: Germline is not matched at one junction end, which may reflect a read error. This chain connects TRBV5-1 to TRBJ2-7; either TRBD1 or TRBD2 may fit D (5 bases each). From germline, CDR1 is SGHRS and CDR2 YFSETQ. This CDR3 is 11 amino acids long. The CDR3 is CASSSGREQCF. CDR3 sequence (DNA): TGCGCCAGCAGCTCAGGCAGGGAGCAGTGCTTC.

In its sample, this clonotype was seen a few times. This chain uses TRBV15 with TRBJ2-1, with TRBD2 matching 14 bases. The V and J ends lost 3 bases and 7 bases, in that order; junction bases with no gene match: 11. CDR3 length: 18 amino acids. Germline CDR1 LNHNV, CDR2 YYDKDF (reference sequence). CDR3 amino acids: CATSSSPRTSGGKNEQFF. As DNA, the CDR3 is TGTGCCACCAGCAGCTCCCCGAGGACTAGCGGGGGGAAAAATGAGCAGTTCTTC.

The chain couples TRBV15 to TRBJ2-7; 8 nucleotides align to TRBD1. Germline lookup yields CDR1 LNHNV and CDR2 YYDKDF (reference sequence). Unmatched junction bases numbered 12, after V lost 4 bases and J lost 4 bases. The CDR3 runs to 16 residues. CDR3 in amino acids: CATSTRDGTGSYEQYF. In nucleotides, the CDR3 is TGTGCCACCAGCACGAGGGACGGGACAGGCAGTTACGAGCAGTACTTC.

This clonotype was counted only a few times. The V and J genes are TRBV20-1 and TRBJ2-2; the D gene is possibly TRBD1 (6 bases). Looked up from germline, CDR1 is DFQATT and CDR2 is SNEGSKA (reference sequence). This CDR3 is built from 15 residues. With 3 bases removed from V and 2 bases from J, the gap between germline ends came to 13 bases. CDR3 nucleotide sequence: TGCAGTGCTAGCCGACAGGACCCCAACACCGGGGAGCTGTTTTTT. Translated: CSASRQDPNTGELFF.

The chain joins TRBV15 to TRBJ2-3; D is possibly TRBD2 (6 bases). The CDR3 spans 15 residues. V was cut by 0 bases and J by 2 bases, with 9 bases left in between. CDR1 is LNHNV, CDR2 YYDKDF, per germline (reference sequence). The CDR3, as DNA: TGTGCCACCAGCAGAGAACTAGCCTTCACAGATACGCAGTATTTT. This translates into CATSRELAFTDTQYF.

V is TRBV5-6 and J is TRBJ2-7; TRBD2 matches at 15 bases. This CDR3 is 17 amino acids long. Losses at the gene ends were 4 bases for V and 0 bases for J; bases not matched to a gene: 5. Germline loops: CDR1 SGHDT, CDR2 YYEEEE. The CDR3 loop reads CASSPGTSGGSSYEQYF. DNA for the CDR3: TGTGCCAGCAGCCCCGGGACTAGCGGGGGGAGCTCCTACGAGCAGTACTTC. Combining the CDR3 with reference TRBV5-6 and TRBJ2-7 gives the whole variable domain DAGVTQSPTHLIKTRGQQVTLRCSPKSGHDTVSWYQQALGQGPQFIFQYYEEEERQRGNFPDRFSGHQFPNYSSELNVNALLLGDSALYLCASSPGTSGGSSYEQYFGPGTRLTVT.

V and J are TRBV10-3 and TRBJ1-1, with D unresolved. There are 13 residues in the CDR3. The germline V gene has CDR1 ENHRY and CDR2 SYGVKD. Trimming removed 10 bases from V and 0 bases from J, with 12 bases in between. CDR3 bases: TGTGCCAGCAGGTTCGGAGTGAACACTGAAGCTTTCTTT. Translating it yields CASRFGVNTEAFF.

This clonotype was seen a few times. A read error is possible here, since a much larger clone lies one base away. The rearrangement uses TRBV25-1 and TRBJ2-3, with 10 bases fitting TRBD1. The length of the CDR3 is 14 residues. Germline V gene data show CDR1 as MGHDK and CDR2 as SYGVNS. J was trimmed by 5 bases and V by 3 bases; bases with no gene match: 2. CDR3 loop: CASSETGGVDTQYF. DNA of the CDR3: TGTGCCAGCAGTGAGACAGGGGGCGTAGATACGCAGTATTTT.

The J gene is TRBJ2-1, the V gene TRBV2; no firm D call. Germline loops: CDR1 SNHLY, CDR2 FYNNEI. V dropped 7 bases and J dropped 8 bases, with 15 bases sitting between them. This CDR3 comprises 13 residues. Here the CDR3 reads CASNSPPRDEQFF. The DNA of the CDR3 is TGTGCCAGCAATAGCCCCCCAAGGGATGAGCAGTTCTTC.

This clonotype appeared a few times. The CDR3: CASSHEYTEAFF. The CDR3 region has the DNA TGTGCCAGCAGCCACGAGTACACTGAAGCTTTCTTT. The chain is built from TRBV7-8 and TRBJ1-1; D unclear. CDR3 length: 12 amino acids. Germline V gives CDR1 SGHVS, CDR2 FQNEAQ. The ends were cut back, 5 bases at V and 3 bases at J, with 7 bases in the middle.